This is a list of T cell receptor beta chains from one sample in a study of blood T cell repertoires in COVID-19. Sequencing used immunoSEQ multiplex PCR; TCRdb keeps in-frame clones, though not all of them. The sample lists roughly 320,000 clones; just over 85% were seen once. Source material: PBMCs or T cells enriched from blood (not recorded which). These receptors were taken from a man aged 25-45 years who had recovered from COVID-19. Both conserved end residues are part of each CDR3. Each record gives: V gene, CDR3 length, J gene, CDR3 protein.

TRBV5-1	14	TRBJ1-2	CASSFAGGFDGYTF
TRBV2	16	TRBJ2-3	CASSEPGLAGVNTQYF
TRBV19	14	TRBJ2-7	CASRRGQDSYEQYF
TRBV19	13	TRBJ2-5	CASSPTSVETQYF
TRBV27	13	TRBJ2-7	CASSLSGGPEQYF
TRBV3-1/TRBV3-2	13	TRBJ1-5	CASSQEGRQPQHF
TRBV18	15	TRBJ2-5	CASSPTSGGGETQYF
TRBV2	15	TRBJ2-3	CASRTGQGKTDTQYF
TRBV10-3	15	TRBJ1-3	CAISESQGGRNTIYF
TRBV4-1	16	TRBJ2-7	CASSHLQGPRSYEQYF
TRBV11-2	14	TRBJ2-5	CASSYRIGRETQYF
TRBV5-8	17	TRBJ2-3	CASSWGTGAGSTDTQYF
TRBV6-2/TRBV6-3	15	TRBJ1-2	CASSDPDSPNYGYTF
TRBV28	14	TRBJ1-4	CASSPDGGNEKLFF
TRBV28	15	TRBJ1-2	CASSFFGQGAYGYTF
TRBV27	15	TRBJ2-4	CASRRPGTAEDIQYF
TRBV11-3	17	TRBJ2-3	CASSFAGTSGGTDTQYF
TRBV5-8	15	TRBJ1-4	CASSPGVGSNEKLFF
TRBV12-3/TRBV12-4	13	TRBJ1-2	CASSFDSNYGYTF
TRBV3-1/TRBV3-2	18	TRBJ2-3	CASSPHRGRGGSTDTQYF
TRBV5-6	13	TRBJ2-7	CASSWDYSYEQYF
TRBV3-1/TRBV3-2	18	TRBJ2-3	CASSQGLSGPPSTDTQYF
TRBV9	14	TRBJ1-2	CASGQGQGAYGYTF
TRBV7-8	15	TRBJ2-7	CASSLPGTVVYEQYF
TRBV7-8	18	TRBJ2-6	CASSLPRTGRSGANVLTF
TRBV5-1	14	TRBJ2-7	CASSLGDRNYEQYF
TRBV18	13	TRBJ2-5	CASSSLQGGTQYF
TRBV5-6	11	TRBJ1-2	CASSSSGMGTF